This T cell receptor beta chain derives from a study of blood T cell repertoires in COVID-19. About the research overall: Sample material is recorded as cDNA or gDNA derived from T cells, B-cell-depleted T cells, or PBMCs.

Germline V gene data show CDR1 as SGHRS and CDR2 as YFSETQ. The V gene lost 0 bases and the J gene lost 2 bases, with 15 bases spanning the gap. This CDR3 is 16 amino acids long. A Seattle source enrolled patients during active infection and followed them longitudinally. As handled by the study authors: Cell counts per sample came from amplifying reference gene primers. The table came from immunoSEQ multiplex PCR; TCRdb's copy has only in-frame clones and leaves some out. V and J calls and clone size are copied from that table; D and trimming were computed from the DNA. The sample holds 100,000 to 150,000 clones, around 82% seen once.

This clonotype was obtained from a man younger than 40 with COVID-19, enrolled during active disease. Sequenced: peripheral blood. V gene TRBV5-1 combines with J gene TRBJ2-7; D call uncertain. CDR3 loop: CASSLVYSTTTYEQYF. The CDR3 DNA is TGCGCCAGCAGCTTGGTTTATAGCACTACGACCTACGAGCAGTACTTC.